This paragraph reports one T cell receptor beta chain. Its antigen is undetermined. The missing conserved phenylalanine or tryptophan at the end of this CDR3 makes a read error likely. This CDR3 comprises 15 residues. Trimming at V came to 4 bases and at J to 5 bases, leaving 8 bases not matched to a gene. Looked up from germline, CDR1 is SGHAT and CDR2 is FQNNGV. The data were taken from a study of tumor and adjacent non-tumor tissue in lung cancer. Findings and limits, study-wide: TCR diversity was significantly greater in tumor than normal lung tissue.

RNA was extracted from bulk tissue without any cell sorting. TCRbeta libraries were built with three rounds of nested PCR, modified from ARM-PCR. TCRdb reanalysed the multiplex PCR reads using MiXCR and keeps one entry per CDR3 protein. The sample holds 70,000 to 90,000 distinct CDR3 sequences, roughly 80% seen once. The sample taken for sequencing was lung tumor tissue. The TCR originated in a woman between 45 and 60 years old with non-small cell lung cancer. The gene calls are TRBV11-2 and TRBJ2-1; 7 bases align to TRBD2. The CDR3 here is CASSCITGGDNEQFL. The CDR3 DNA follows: TGTGCCAGCAGCTGTATAACGGGAGGAGACAATGAGCAGTTCTTA.